The 5 T cell receptor beta chains listed next were all sequenced from one sample in a study of blood T cell repertoires in COVID-19. The protocol was immunoSEQ multiplex PCR, while the TCRdb copy is restricted to in-frame clones and leaves out a portion. The data hold fewer than 250,000 clones, with 80% to 90% observed a single time. Sequencing input: peripheral blood. Receptors originate from a woman between 65 and 79 years old with acute or convalescent COVID-19.

The chain couples TRBV24-1 to TRBJ2-5, with D possibly being TRBD2 (6 bases). Between the trimmed V and J ends, which lost 9 bases and 5 bases, there was a span of 15 bases. The germline V gene has CDR1 KGHDR and CDR2 SFDVKD. The CDR3 runs 13 residues. CDR3 sequence (DNA): TGTGCCACCGCCCGCGGGACGGGGGAGACCCAGTACTTC. This gives the protein CATARGTGETQYF.

CDR3: CASSPAAGNLDTQYF. The CDR3 bases are TGCGCCAGCAGCCCAGCAGCGGGGAACCTAGATACGCAGTATTTT. The chain links TRBV5-1 to TRBJ2-3, with 7 bases aligning to TRBD2. Per germline, CDR1 SGHRS and CDR2 YFSETQ. CDR3 length: 15 residues. J gave up 5 bases and V 4 bases, and 10 bases lay outside the gene matches.

This chain links TRBV29-1 with TRBJ1-3; TRBD1 matches 8 bases. This CDR3 has 13 residues. The germline V gene encodes CDR1 SQVTM and CDR2 ANQGSEA. V lost 6 bases, J lost 2 bases, and 3 bases stayed unmatched. The CDR3 DNA is TGCAGCGTCGGGACAGGCCCTGGAAACACCATATATTTT. Encoded protein: CSVGTGPGNTIYF.

The CDR3 DNA follows: TGTGCCAGCAGCGAGGGGACAGCACTCTATGGCTACACCTTC. Translating it yields CASSEGTALYGYTF. J is TRBJ1-2 and V is TRBV5-4, with 7 bases lining up with TRBD1. The CDR3 is 14 amino acids. Germline V CDR1 and CDR2: SGHNT, YYREEE (reference sequence). V gave up 4 bases and J gave up 4 bases; unmatched junction bases: 7.

This chain links TRBV2 with TRBJ1-5; weak D call: TRBD1 (5 bases). CDR1 is SNHLY and CDR2 is FYNNEI in the germline V gene. The CDR3 loop spans 13 amino acids. V was shortened by 6 bases and J by 6 bases, with 12 bases between the two germline ends. Here the CDR3 reads CASSERGGQPQHF. The CDR3, as DNA: TGTGCCAGCAGCGAGAGGGGAGGTCAGCCCCAGCATTTT.